These 10 T cell receptor beta chains were sequenced from one sample in a study of cytomegalovirus exposure and HLA in healthy donors. Vbeta (60) and Jbeta (13) primers were used in the PCR. Repertoires were generated with immunoSEQ multiplex PCR, while TCRdb's copy carries only in-frame clones and drops some. The table for this sample gives around 25,000 clones. Input material: PBMCs. These receptors were collected from a male donor in good health and CMV-seropositive.

This clone is medium-sized (0.01 to 0.1%) by frequency. CDR3 loop: CASSPGVNTGELFF. The DNA for the CDR3 is TGTGCCAGCAGCCCCGGGGTGAACACCGGGGAGCTGTTTTTT. The rearrangement links TRBV13 to TRBJ2-2, with a possible D match to TRBD2 (5 bases). The CDR3 is made up of 14 amino acids. V gave up 5 bases and J gave up 1 base, with 8 bases separating them. Germline V gene lookup returns CDR1 PRHDT and CDR2 FYEKMQ (reference sequence). The full variable domain, with the rest looked up from reference TRBV13 and TRBJ2-2, is AAGVIQSPRHLIKEKRETATLKCYPIPRHDTVYWYQQGPGQDPQFLISFYEKMQSDKGSIPDRFSAQQFSDYHSELNMSSLELGDSALYFCASSPGVNTGELFFGEGSRLTVL.

The rearrangement joins TRBV10-1 to TRBJ2-1; a possible D gene is TRBD1 (6 bases). The germline V and J ends were trimmed by 3 bases and 7 bases, with 13 bases remaining between them. Germline CDR1 and CDR2: WNHNN and SYGVQD (reference sequence). This CDR3 contains 14 residues. The CDR3 DNA reads as TGCGCCAGCAGTGACCCAGGGGAGATGAATGAGCAGTTCTTC. Its protein is CASSDPGEMNEQFF.

CDR3 DNA: TGTGCCAGCAGTTACTCGAACCCAGGGTACGAGACCCAGTACTTC. Protein sequence: CASSYSNPGYETQYF. The rearrangement links TRBV6-5 to TRBJ2-5, with D perhaps matching TRBD1 (5 bases). Looked up from germline, CDR1 is MNHEY and CDR2 is SVGAGI. The CDR3 extends over 15 amino acids. V lost 0 bases to trimming and J lost 5 bases, with 13 bases between them.

The J gene is TRBJ1-4, the V gene TRBV10-2, with 9 bases identical to TRBD1. Germline assignment: CDR1 WSHSY and CDR2 SAAADI. With V trimmed by 9 bases and J by 7 bases, 6 bases remained unmatched. This CDR3 region has 13 residues. For the CDR3, the DNA is TGCGCCAGTGCGGGGGGACAGGGTGAAAAACTGTTTTTT. Protein product: CASAGGQGEKLFF.

The rearrangement joins TRBV9 to TRBJ1-2, with TRBD1 matching over 7 bases. CDR3 length equals 16 residues. V lost 3 bases to trimming and J lost 3 bases; unmatched junction nucleotides: 11. From germline, CDR1 is SGDLS and CDR2 YYNGEE. In DNA, the CDR3 is TGTGCCAGCAGCGATGACGCGGACAGGAAGGACTATGGCTACACCTTC. Protein product: CASSDDADRKDYGYTF.

This chain connects TRBV19 to TRBJ2-1; TRBD1 aligns across 8 bases. This CDR3 comprises 18 residues. In germline, CDR1 is LNHDA, CDR2 SQIVND (reference sequence). With V trimmed by 5 bases and J by 8 bases, 20 bases remained unmatched. For the CDR3, the DNA is TGTGCCAGTAGTTCTCTTCGGTCGGACAGGGTCCTGACTCATGAGCAGTTCTTC. Protein sequence: CASSSLRSDRVLTHEQFF. The complete variable domain, with remaining parts taken from reference TRBV19 and TRBJ2-1, reads DGGITQSPKYLFRKEGQNVTLSCEQNLNHDAMYWYRQDPGQGLRLIYYSQIVNDFQKGDIAEGYSVSREKKESFPLTVTSAQKNPTAFYLCASSSLRSDRVLTHEQFFGPGTRLTVL.

V and J are TRBV9 and TRBJ2-7; 9 positions match TRBD1. CDR1 SGDLS and CDR2 YYNGEE come from the germline V gene. The CDR3 extends over 12 amino acids. J was trimmed by 5 bases and V by 5 bases; bases with no gene match: 2. The CDR3 loop is CASRGQGHEQYF. The CDR3 DNA is TGTGCCAGCAGGGGACAGGGACACGAGCAGTACTTC.

The chain carries TRBV7-8 and TRBJ1-2; D call uncertain. The germline V gene encodes CDR1 SGHVS and CDR2 FQNEAQ. Trimming cost V 5 bases and J 3 bases, with 10 bases left between them. The CDR3 consists of 13 residues. The CDR3 DNA is TGTGCCAGCAGCAAACAGCCCGACTATGGCTACACCTTC. It is translated as CASSKQPDYGYTF.

The J gene is TRBJ2-5, the V gene TRBV28; 8 bases fit TRBD2. J lost 5 bases, V lost 6 bases, and 14 bases had no gene match. CDR1 MDHEN and CDR2 SYDVKM come from the germline V gene. CDR3 size: 16 residues. The CDR3 loop is CASRDRPRTSSETQYF. DNA for the CDR3: TGTGCCAGCAGAGACCGACCAAGGACTAGCAGTGAGACCCAGTACTTC.

The chain is built from TRBV29-1 and TRBJ2-7; TRBD1 matches 10 bases. V shed 6 bases, J shed 2 bases, and the junction held 4 bases outside the gene matches. The CDR3 is 13 amino acids. CDR1 is SQVTM, CDR2 ANQGSEA, per germline. Here the CDR3 reads CSVGGQGAYEQYF. CDR3 DNA sequence: TGCAGCGTGGGAGGACAGGGGGCCTACGAGCAGTACTTC.